This T cell receptor beta chain is drawn from a study of OX40 agonist ivuxolimab in advanced cancers. Study background: Ivuxolimab, an agonistic anti-OX40 (CD134) antibody, was given to patients.

The CDR3 covers 13 residues. Trimming took 0 bases from V and 2 from J, leaving 4 bases between them. CDR1 and CDR2 from the germline V gene are SGHTA and FQGNSA. Assay: immunoSEQ multiplex PCR; the TCRdb copy retains only in-frame clones and omits some. The sample gives tens of thousands of clones, approximately 90% of which show up once; roughly 0.99% is in the top ten. The chain uses TRBV7-2 and TRBJ2-5; D gene unclear. Material: CD4+ or CD8+ T cells sorted from blood, obtained in a trial of the OX40 agonist ivuxolimab. This clonotype was obtained from an adult with an advanced solid tumor such as melanoma, head and neck, liver or kidney cancer. CDR3 nucleotides: TGTGCCAGCAGCTTAGCACAGCAAGAGACCCAGTACTTC. This sequence encodes CASSLAQQETQYF.